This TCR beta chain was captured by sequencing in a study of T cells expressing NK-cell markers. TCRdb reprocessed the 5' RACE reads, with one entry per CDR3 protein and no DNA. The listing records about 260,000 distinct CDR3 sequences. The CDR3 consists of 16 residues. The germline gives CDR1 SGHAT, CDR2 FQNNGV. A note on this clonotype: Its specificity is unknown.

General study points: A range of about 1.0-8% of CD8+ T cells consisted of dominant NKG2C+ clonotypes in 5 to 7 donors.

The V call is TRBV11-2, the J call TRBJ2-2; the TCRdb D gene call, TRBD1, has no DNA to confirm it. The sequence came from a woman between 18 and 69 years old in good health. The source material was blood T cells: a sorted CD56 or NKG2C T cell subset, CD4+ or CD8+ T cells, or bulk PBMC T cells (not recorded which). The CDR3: CASSRGGMVKTGELFF.